This TCR beta chain was profiled in a study of cytomegalovirus exposure and HLA in healthy donors. A multiplex PCR was run with 60 Vbeta primers and 13 Jbeta primers. The table came from immunoSEQ multiplex PCR; TCRdb's copy has only in-frame clones and leaves some out. The sample data list some 52,000 clones. According to its frequency, this clone is medium-sized. This TCR was sampled from a woman aged 55-75 years in good health and CMV-seropositive. Sequencing was carried out using PBMCs.

The CDR3 nucleotides are TGTGCCAGCAGCGCCCGACGGGGGGGGCCTTTACAAGAGACCCAGTACTTC. Amino acid sequence: CASSARRGGPLQETQYF. The rearrangement uses TRBV9 and TRBJ2-5, with 8 bases fitting TRBD2. The V gene's germline CDR1 is SGDLS and CDR2 YYNGEE. With V trimmed by 3 bases and J by 2 bases, 12 bases remained unmatched. This CDR3 contains 17 residues.